Sequencing of this T cell receptor (beta chain) was carried out in a study of T cell clones after liver transplantation. V was shortened by 6 bases and J by 1 base, with 9 bases between the two germline ends. The CDR3 loop spans 13 amino acids. The germline gives CDR1 SGHTA, CDR2 FQGNSA. Profiled with immunoSEQ multiplex PCR; TCRdb holds only in-frame clones, not every one. In the table there are about 75,000 clones, around 84% of which are singletons. The genes are TRBV7-2 and TRBJ1-1; possibly TRBD1 for D (5 bases). This specimen was CD4+ T cells from blood, taken 48 to 50 months after liver transplant. The receptor's source is a human patient who received a liver transplant. The graft donor may have contributed some T cells. Written as DNA, the CDR3 is TGTGCCAGCAGACAAGACAGGAACACTGAAGCTTTCTTT. It codes for CASRQDRNTEAFF. Complete variable domain (other parts from reference TRBV7-2 and TRBJ1-1): GAGVSQSPSNKVTEKGKDVELRCDPISGHTALYWYRQSLGQGLEFLIYFQGNSAPDKSGLPSDRFSAERTGGSVSTLTIQRTQQEDSAVYLCASRQDRNTEAFFGQGTRLTVV.